This is a list of T cell receptor beta chains from one sample in a study of OX40 agonist ivuxolimab in advanced cancers. TCRdb keeps only in-frame clones here, not all; method: immunoSEQ multiplex PCR. The repertoire has around 67,000 clones, about 80% of them found once; the top ten carry approximately 1.2%. The sequenced sample was CD4+ or CD8+ T cells sorted from blood, obtained in a trial of the OX40 agonist ivuxolimab. The receptors derive from an adult with an advanced solid tumor such as melanoma, head and neck, liver or kidney cancer. The CDR3 runs from the conserved cysteine through the conserved F or W. A D gene is named only where the DNA matches it firmly. Rows may omit the clone size; those that give it use once, few, many or a size class.

clone_size	v_call	cdr3_length	d_call	j_call	cdr3_nt	cdr3_aa
few	TRBV4-2	18	TRBD1	TRBJ1-6	TGTGCCAGCAGCCGAGAACAGGGGAGGAACTCCTATAATTCACCCCTCCACTTT	CASSREQGRNSYNSPLHF
NA	TRBV28	11	TRBD1	TRBJ1-2	TGTGCCGCAGGGGGGAACTATGGCTACACCTTC	CAAGGNYGYTF
NA	TRBV5-6	15	TRBD1	TRBJ2-4	TGTGCCAGCAGCGGGGGACAGGGGACCCAAAACATTCAGTACTTC	CASSGGQGTQNIQYF
NA	TRBV7-2	18	NA	TRBJ1-1	TGTGCCAGCAGCTTAGGTGTACTTCGTCGTGTCCTTAACACTGAAGCTTTCTTT	CASSLGVLRRVLNTEAFF
NA	TRBV20-1	11	NA	TRBJ2-1	TGCAGTGCTAGCCCTTACAATGAGCAGTTCTTC	CSASPYNEQFF
few	TRBV6-1	12	NA	TRBJ2-7	TGTGCCAGCAGTTCCAGGGGAGACGAGCAGTACTTC	CASSSRGDEQYF
NA	TRBV7-6	12	NA	TRBJ2-5	TGTGCCAGCAGCCTCCTTAAGGAGACCCAGTACTTC	CASSLLKETQYF
NA	TRBV18	15	TRBD1	TRBJ1-5	TGTGCCAGCTCACCTGGGACAGGGGCAGGTCAGCCCCAGCATTTT	CASSPGTGAGQPQHF
NA	TRBV2	14	NA	TRBJ2-3	TGTGCCAGCAAGGGGGGGGTACTAGCAGATACGCAGTATTTT	CASKGGVLADTQYF
NA	TRBV5-1	11	NA	TRBJ2-1	TGCGCCAGCAGCCGGGGCGGAGAGCAGTTCTTC	CASSRGGEQFF
few	TRBV7-8	13	NA	TRBJ1-6	TGTGCCAGCAGCTTAGGAGGATCGAAGGAGCTCCACTTT	CASSLGGSKELHF
NA	TRBV5-5	15	TRBD1	TRBJ1-2	TGTGCCAGCAGCTTGCTAGGAGGGGGCGAGTATGGCTACACCTTC	CASSLLGGGEYGYTF
NA	TRBV5-1	13	NA	TRBJ1-1	TGCGCCAGCAGCTTGGATGGCCCCACTGAAGCTTTCTTT	CASSLDGPTEAFF
NA	TRBV7-9	15	NA	TRBJ2-6	TGTGCCAGCAGAAGTCAGATCGCTGGGGCCAACGTCCTGACTTTC	CASRSQIAGANVLTF
NA	TRBV5-1	17	NA	TRBJ1-2	TGCGCCAGCAGCTTGGGGGGGACCGTGTCGAGGGACTATGGCTACACCTTC	CASSLGGTVSRDYGYTF
NA	TRBV7-9	15	TRBD2	TRBJ2-3	TGTGCCAGCAGCCCAGGGAGGGAGGGCACAGATACGCAGTATTTT	CASSPGREGTDTQYF
few	TRBV5-4	17	TRBD1	TRBJ1-2	TGTGCCAGCAGCTTGTTAATAGGGGACCAGGGGGCAAATGGCTACACCTTC	CASSLLIGDQGANGYTF
NA	TRBV7-3	17	TRBD2	TRBJ2-3	TGTGCCAGCAGCTTGAAGGCGGGGGGGCCTAGCACAGATACGCAGTATTTT	CASSLKAGGPSTDTQYF
NA	TRBV5-1	17	TRBD1	TRBJ2-7	TGCGCCAGCAGTTCGCCCGAAAGAGGACAGGGAACCTACGAGCAGTACTTC	CASSSPERGQGTYEQYF
NA	TRBV28	14	TRBD1	TRBJ1-1	TGTGCCAGCAGTTCCCAGGGGGCTATACCTGATGCTTTCTTT	CASSSQGAIPDAFF
NA	TRBV21-1	19	NA	TRBJ1-1	TGTGCCAGCAGCCCTCAAGTCAGAACCGGGGCCTTTTTGAACACTGAAGCTTTCTTT	CASSPQVRTGAFLNTEAFF
NA	TRBV19	13	NA	TRBJ2-1	TGTGCCAGTAGTATAGTGGACGGTCTGCGGCCGTTCTTC	CASSIVDGLRPFF
NA	TRBV2	17	TRBD1	TRBJ2-3	TGTGCCAGTGCCCGGGACAGGGGACTAGTCAGGGAAGATACGCAGTATTTT	CASARDRGLVREDTQYF
few	TRBV7-9	15	TRBD1	TRBJ2-1	TGTGCCAGCAGCTTCGACAGGGCCTACGGGACGGCGCAGTTCTTC	CASSFDRAYGTAQFF
NA	TRBV11-2	13	NA	TRBJ2-7	TGTGCCAGCAGCTTAGTGGGGGGGACAGGGCAGTACTTC	CASSLVGGTGQYF
few	TRBV5-6	15	NA	TRBJ2-7	TGTGCCAGCAGCTTAGGAGGGTTTCCCTCCTACGAGCAGTACTTC	CASSLGGFPSYEQYF
NA	TRBV9	14	TRBD1	TRBJ1-4	TGTGCCAGCAGCGTAGACAGGGGTAATGAAAAACTGTTTTTT	CASSVDRGNEKLFF
NA	TRBV19	12	NA	TRBJ1-2	TGTGCGACGGGACAACCGAAGTATGGCTACACCTTC	CATGQPKYGYTF
NA	TRBV7-9	14	NA	TRBJ1-1	TGTGCCAGCAGCGCCGGGACGGTGAACACTGAAGCTTTCTTT	CASSAGTVNTEAFF
NA	TRBV30	14	TRBD1	TRBJ1-1	TGTGCCTGGAGTGTTAGGGGGCGGAACACTGAAGCTTTCTTT	CAWSVRGRNTEAFF
NA	TRBV5-1	15	TRBD2	TRBJ2-7	TGCGCCAGCAGCCCCATAGCGGGGGGTTCCTACGAGCAGTACTTC	CASSPIAGGSYEQYF
NA	TRBV19	16	TRBD1	TRBJ2-7	TGTGCCAGTAGTATAGATAAGCACAGGGGGCGGATCGAGCAGTACTTC	CASSIDKHRGRIEQYF
NA	TRBV2	13	TRBD2	TRBJ2-1	TGTGCCAGCAGTGCCGGGACTAGCAATGAGCAGTTCTTC	CASSAGTSNEQFF
NA	TRBV5-6	16	NA	TRBJ1-1	TGTGCCAGCAGCTTTGAGTGGAGAGAGATGAACACTGAAGCTTTCTTT	CASSFEWREMNTEAFF
few	TRBV2	17	NA	TRBJ1-1	TGTGCCAGCAGGGCTGGGCAGAACACTGGGATGAACACTGAAGCTTTCTTT	CASRAGQNTGMNTEAFF
few	TRBV7-2	15	NA	TRBJ1-3	TGTGCCAGCAGCTGGGGCGGGGATCTTAGGGACACCATATATTTT	CASSWGGDLRDTIYF
NA	TRBV5-4	14	NA	TRBJ2-5	TGTGCCAGCAGCTCCCGACAGACCCAAGAGACCCAGTACTTC	CASSSRQTQETQYF
NA	TRBV30	14	NA	TRBJ1-3	TGTGCCTGGAGTGTTGGGGGAGCTGGAAACACCATATATTTT	CAWSVGGAGNTIYF
NA	TRBV2	12	NA	TRBJ1-5	TGTGCCAGCAGTGATACGGATCAGCCCCAGCATTTT	CASSDTDQPQHF
NA	TRBV30	15	NA	TRBJ1-5	TGTGCCTGGAGTGTAGGTTCGGGGGGCAATCAGCCCCAGCATTTT	CAWSVGSGGNQPQHF
NA	TRBV7-2	13	NA	TRBJ2-5	TGTGCCAGCAGCTTACACATCCAAGAGACCCAGTACTTC	CASSLHIQETQYF
NA	TRBV6-5	14	TRBD1	TRBJ1-2	TGTGCCAGCCTAACGGGGCAGGGGGGTAGTGGCTACACCTTC	CASLTGQGGSGYTF
NA	TRBV5-4	17	NA	TRBJ1-2	TGTGCCAGCAGCCTAGCAAGCTCCGGGACAAAAGTCTATGGCTACACCTTC	CASSLASSGTKVYGYTF
few	TRBV7-8	16	TRBD1	TRBJ1-2	TGTGCCAGCAGCTCAGAGACAGGGAGAACTAACTATGGCTACACCTTC	CASSSETGRTNYGYTF
NA	TRBV7-2	12	TRBD1	TRBJ2-7	TGTGCCAGCAGCCCGGACAGGGCCGAGCAGTACTTC	CASSPDRAEQYF